Given below is one T cell receptor beta chain in context. The age range of participants was 18 to 89 years, with residence in more than 20 US areas. These data belong to a study of blood T cell repertoires in COVID-19. Across the whole study: The study drew acute and convalescent COVID-19 samples from the United States, Italy and Spain.

Methods used by the authors: Estimation of nucleated cell counts relied on the amplification of reference gene primers. The method was immunoSEQ multiplex PCR; TCRdb's version includes in-frame clones alone and lacks a portion of them. Clone size and the V and J calls come from that table; the DNA yielded D and trimming. This table holds 400,000 to 550,000 clones, roughly 87% found once. The sequencing sample was made of PBMCs or T cells enriched from blood (not recorded which). The sequence derives from a woman aged 18-29 years with acute COVID-19.

CDR3 amino acids: CASRDAGARNTEAFF. The CDR3 DNA reads TGTGCCAGCAGAGACGCGGGGGCGCGGAACACTGAAGCTTTCTTT. The chain employs TRBV28 and TRBJ1-1, with a possible D match to TRBD1 (6 bases). This CDR3 spans 15 amino acids. Germline V gene sequence: CDR1 MDHEN, CDR2 SYDVKM. Trimming shortened V by 6 bases and J by 1 base, and 15 bases separated the two germline ends.